One and the same sample provided the 17 T cell receptor beta chains below, sequenced in a study of blood T cell repertoires in COVID-19. The assay was immunoSEQ multiplex PCR, and TCRdb's table has in-frame clones only and misses some. The sample holds more than 250,000 clones, roughly 91% seen once. Material for sequencing was peripheral blood. The origin of the receptors is a man in his forties or fifties with active or convalescent COVID-19.

The chain couples TRBV29-1 to TRBJ1-1; no definite D call. Germline V lookup: CDR1 SQVTM, CDR2 ANQGSEA. With 7 bases removed from V and 4 bases from J, the gap between germline ends came to 13 bases. The CDR3 covers 12 residues. The DNA of the CDR3 is TGCAGCGCTGACCCAGGCCGCACTGAAGCTTTCTTT. Encoded protein: CSADPGRTEAFF.

This clone turned up a few times. The chain employs TRBV18 and TRBJ1-3; 8 nucleotides agree with TRBD1. The V gene end was trimmed by 3 bases and the J gene end by 2 bases; junction bases not matched to a gene: 9. This CDR3 contains 17 residues. Germline V gene lookup returns CDR1 KGHSH and CDR2 LQKENI. The CDR3 spells CASSPRVDRGAGNTIYF. The CDR3 DNA follows: TGTGCCAGCTCACCGCGAGTCGACAGGGGCGCTGGAAACACCATATATTTT.

In this sample, this clone turned up a few times. V usage is TRBV28 and J usage is TRBJ2-7; D is possibly TRBD1 (5 bases). The CDR3 extends over 12 amino acids. The V gene's germline CDR1 is MDHEN and CDR2 SYDVKM. The ends were cut back, 6 bases at V and 9 bases at J, with 15 bases in the middle. The CDR3 sequence: CASSFQQGGQYF. The CDR3 coding sequence is TGTGCCAGCAGCTTCCAGCAGGGTGGGCAGTACTTC.

The chain is built from TRBV2 and TRBJ2-7, with a possible D match to TRBD2 (5 bases). Germline V gene sequence: CDR1 SNHLY, CDR2 FYNNEI. V lost 10 bases and J lost 0, with 16 bases in between. There are 14 residues in the CDR3. The CDR3 sequence: CATAPLASSYEQYF. In DNA, the CDR3 is TGTGCCACTGCCCCTTTAGCGTCCTCCTACGAGCAGTACTTC.

The rearrangement links TRBV21-1 to TRBJ1-3; the table's D gene call, TRBD1, was not cross checked with the DNA. TRBV21-1 is a pseudogene locus. This CDR3 comprises 16 residues. CDR3 coding DNA: TGTGCCAGCACGTCGAGTGGGGCCCTGGGGAAAAACACCATATATTTT. Translating it yields CASTSSGALGKNTIYF.

This clone was counted once. This sequence joins TRBV30 and TRBJ1-6; D is undetermined. Trimming stripped 3 bases from V and 9 bases from J, with 9 bases between. In germline, CDR1 is GTSNPN, CDR2 SVGIG (reference sequence). The CDR3 runs to 12 residues. In DNA, the CDR3 is TGTGCCTGGAGGACCCCGGGTTCACCCCTCCACTTT. It is translated as CAWRTPGSPLHF.

V is TRBV3-1 (or the pseudogene TRBV3-2) and J is TRBJ2-7; TRBD2 agrees at 13 bases. From germline, CDR1 is LGHDT and CDR2 YNNKEL (reference sequence). CDR3 size: 16 residues. With 4 bases clipped from V and 6 bases from J, the junction kept 9 bases outside the gene matches. The CDR3 DNA reads as TGTGCCAGCAGCCCAACCGTACTAGCGGGAGGGGTCGAGCAGTACTTC. Translated, it gives CASSPTVLAGGVEQYF.

V usage is TRBV2 and J usage is TRBJ2-7; 7 bases agree with TRBD1. The CDR3 has 16 residues. The V gene end was trimmed by 6 bases and the J gene end by 6 bases; junction bases not matched to a gene: 17. Per the germline V gene, CDR1 is SNHLY and CDR2 is FYNNEI. CDR3 sequence reads: CASRLGQSRGWGEQYF. In nucleotides, the CDR3 is TGTGCCAGCAGATTGGGACAGTCCAGGGGTTGGGGCGAGCAGTACTTC.

The chain recombines TRBV7-9 with TRBJ1-5, with 8 nucleotides matching TRBD1. The CDR3 has 14 residues. The V gene end was trimmed by 1 base and the J gene end by 5 bases; junction bases not matched to a gene: 1. Germline-derived CDR1 and CDR2 are SEHNR and FQNEAQ (reference sequence). The DNA for the CDR3 is TGTGCCAGCAGCTTAGGGACAGGGTATCAGCCCCAGCATTTT. It yields the protein CASSLGTGYQPQHF.

V usage is TRBV5-1 and J usage is TRBJ2-1; 15 bases map to TRBD2. With 3 bases clipped from V and 0 bases from J, the junction kept 4 bases outside the gene matches. This CDR3 comprises 18 residues. Per the germline V gene, CDR1 is SGHRS and CDR2 is YFSETQ. The CDR3 loop reads CASSWGLAGGPSYNEQFF. CDR3 coding DNA: TGCGCCAGCAGCTGGGGACTAGCGGGAGGACCCTCCTACAATGAGCAGTTCTTC.

The CDR3 DNA reads as TGTGCCAGTAGTCCAAGCAACCGACAGGACCTTAGCAATCAGCCCCAGCATTTT. This sequence encodes CASSPSNRQDLSNQPQHF. This chain links TRBV19 with TRBJ1-5; a possible D gene is TRBD1 (6 bases). V was trimmed by 5 bases and J by 0 bases, leaving 20 bases between them. This CDR3 is built from 18 residues. The germline CDR1 and CDR2 sequences are LNHDA and SQIVND (reference sequence).

The rearrangement joins TRBV7-2 to TRBJ1-1; 9 positions agree with TRBD1. This CDR3 region has 15 residues. CDR1 and CDR2 (germline): SGHTA, FQGNSA. After removal of 0 bases from V and 5 bases from J, the junction contained 4 bases not matched to a gene. DNA for the CDR3: TGTGCCAGCAGCTTAGCACAGGGGGCTGGAACTGAAGCTTTCTTT. Translated: CASSLAQGAGTEAFF. Looking up the rest from reference TRBV7-2 and TRBJ1-1 gives the full variable domain: GAGVSQSPSNKVTEKGKDVELRCDPISGHTALYWYRQSLGQGLEFLIYFQGNSAPDKSGLPSDRFSAERTGGSVSTLTIQRTQQEDSAVYLCASSLAQGAGTEAFFGQGTRLTVV.

The chain employs TRBV18 and TRBJ2-7, with 9 bases matching TRBD1. The germline V gene has CDR1 KGHSH and CDR2 LQKENI. With V trimmed by 6 bases and J by 6 bases, 9 bases remained unmatched. The CDR3 runs 14 residues. CDR3 residues: CASSQAQGAGEQYF. The CDR3 DNA reads as TGTGCCAGCTCCCAAGCACAGGGGGCAGGCGAGCAGTACTTC.

This clone has more than one count but fewer than ten. The chain uses TRBV7-9 and TRBJ1-2; tentatively, D is TRBD1 (5 bases). Trimming pared 5 bases from V and 5 bases from J, leaving 24 bases between. The CDR3 length is 17 residues. Germline CDR1 is SEHNR and CDR2 is FQNEAQ (reference sequence). As DNA, the CDR3 is TGTGCCAGCAGCCACCCTATACGTTTCCGTGACAGTTATGGCTACACCTTC. This codes for CASSHPIRFRDSYGYTF.

J is TRBJ2-7 and V is TRBV4-3, with D maybe TRBD2 (5 bases). CDR3 length: 18 amino acids. Germline CDR1 is LGHNA and CDR2 is YSLEER. V lost 0 bases to trimming and J lost 3 bases, with 21 bases between them. The CDR3 region has the DNA TGCGCCAGCAGCCAAGATGTAAACTTCGGGGATGGGTTCTACGAGCAGTACTTC. Its translation: CASSQDVNFGDGFYEQYF.

The V and J genes are TRBV3-1 (or the pseudogene TRBV3-2) and TRBJ2-3; TRBD1 is a possible D gene (6 bases). The CDR3 length is 17 residues. The V gene lost 1 base and the J gene lost 3 bases, with 17 bases spanning the gap. CDR1 is LGHDT, CDR2 YNNKEL, per germline (reference sequence). CDR3 sequence: CASSQVGGGASTDTQYF. For the CDR3, the DNA is TGTGCCAGCAGCCAAGTTGGTGGGGGCGCTAGTACAGATACGCAGTATTTT.

CDR3 in DNA: TGTGCCAGCAACCTTGACAGGGCAGGAACCGGGGAGCTGTTTTTT. Translation gives CASNLDRAGTGELFF. The chain links TRBV2 to TRBJ2-2; 7 nucleotides align to TRBD1. J gave up 5 bases and V 7 bases, and 10 bases lay outside the gene matches. The germline V gene has CDR1 SNHLY and CDR2 FYNNEI. The CDR3 length is 15 residues.